The present entry profiles one TCR beta chain with its context. At one of its ends the junction is not consistent with the germline gene, which may arise from a read error. Generated by immunoSEQ multiplex PCR, the TCRdb table keeps only in-frame clones and is missing some. The sample lists 160,000 or so clones, around 81% seen once, with about 5.6% in the top ten. The data stem from a study of blood T cell repertoires in COVID-19. The wider study: Specimens from acute and convalescent COVID-19 originated in the United States, Italy and Spain.

This CDR3 has 14 amino acids. Looked up from germline, CDR1 is LGHDT and CDR2 is YNNKEL (reference sequence). Across 24 US areas, participants ranged in age from about 18 to 90 years. Cohorts were determined from participant-reported clinical history. Sequences were obtained from PBMCs or T cells enriched from blood (not recorded which). This TCR derives from a man between 40 and 49 years old who had recovered from COVID-19. The J gene is TRBJ2-5, the V gene TRBV3-1 (or the pseudogene TRBV3-2); 9 bases fit TRBD2. The CDR3 nucleotides read TGTGCCAGTAGCCTGCGGGGGGGGCAAGAGACCCAGTACTTC. The encoded protein is CASSLRGGQETQYF.